This record concerns one TCR beta chain sequence. Its antigen is currently unknown. Other DNA sequences of this sample code for an identical CDR3. TCRdb's copy holds only in-frame clones and misses some; the assay was immunoSEQ multiplex PCR. The sample yields about 110,000 clones, roughly 87% seen once. The V gene's germline CDR1 is LNHDA and CDR2 SQIVND (reference sequence). V was trimmed by 5 bases and J by 5 bases, leaving 12 bases between them. The CDR3 consists of 13 residues. The sample is drawn from a study of OX40 agonist ivuxolimab in advanced cancers. Study in general: Patients took ivuxolimab, an agonistic anti-OX40 (CD134) antibody.

Findings of the study overall: Fewer expanded clones were found on average in CD4+ than in CD8+ T cells. With doses of 0.1 to 3.0 mg/kg, CD4+ and CD8+ blood T cells had undergone clonal expansion by week 6. Low levels of normalized T-cell clonal expansion also appeared in some nonresponders.

This receptor was taken from an adult with an advanced solid tumor such as melanoma, head and neck, liver or kidney cancer. V is TRBV19 and J is TRBJ2-5; the D gene is possibly TRBD1 (6 bases). The sequencing here drew on CD4+ or CD8+ T cells sorted from blood, taken in a trial of the OX40 agonist ivuxolimab. CDR3 loop: CASSLSTGETQYF. In DNA form, the CDR3 reads TGTGCCAGTAGTCTATCAACAGGGGAGACCCAGTACTTC.